The text below deals with one T cell receptor (beta chain). Antigen specificity is unknown. TCRdb's table, derived via immunoSEQ multiplex PCR, lists solely in-frame clones and lacks some. The data show 100,000 to 150,000 clones, about 89% seen once. The J segment lost 4 bases and the V segment lost 2 bases, leaving 5 bases of the junction unmatched. The CDR3 is 15 amino acids. Germline lookup yields CDR1 SGHTA and CDR2 FQGTGA. The data belong to a study of T cell responses to AZD1222 COVID-19 vaccine. Findings and limits, study-wide: Among the donors, most were white British and more were female, and clonal diversity was possibly underestimated. There were vaccine-associated CD4 TCRs across spike, dominant at 160-218 and 743-854. Baseline seropositivity occurred in only a handful of AZD1222 recipients. Two AZD1222 doses significantly raised spike-specific TCR breadth and depth over controls.

The clonotype originates from an adult in good health. V is TRBV7-3 and J is TRBJ2-5; TRBD1 matches at 9 bases. The sample in question was peripheral blood, obtained on day 0 of MenACWY control vaccination. CDR3 region: CASSLSTGGAETQYF. CDR3 coding DNA: TGTGCCAGCAGCTTATCGACAGGGGGGGCAGAGACCCAGTACTTC.